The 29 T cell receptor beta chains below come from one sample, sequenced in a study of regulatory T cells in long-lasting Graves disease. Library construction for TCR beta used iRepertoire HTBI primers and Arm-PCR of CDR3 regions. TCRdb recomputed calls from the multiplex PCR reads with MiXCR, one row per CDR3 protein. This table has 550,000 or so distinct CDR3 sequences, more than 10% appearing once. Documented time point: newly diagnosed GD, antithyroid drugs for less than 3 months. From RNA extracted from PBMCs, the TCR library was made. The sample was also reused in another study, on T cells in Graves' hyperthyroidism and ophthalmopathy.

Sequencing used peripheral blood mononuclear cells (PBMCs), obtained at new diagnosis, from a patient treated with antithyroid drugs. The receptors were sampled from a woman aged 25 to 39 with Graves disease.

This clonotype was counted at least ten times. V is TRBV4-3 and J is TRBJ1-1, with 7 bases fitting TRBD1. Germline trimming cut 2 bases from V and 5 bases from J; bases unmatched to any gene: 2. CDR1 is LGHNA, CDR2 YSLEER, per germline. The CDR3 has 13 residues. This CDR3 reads CASSQRQGTEAFF. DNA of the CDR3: TGCGCCAGCAGCCAAAGACAGGGAACTGAAGCTTTCTTT.

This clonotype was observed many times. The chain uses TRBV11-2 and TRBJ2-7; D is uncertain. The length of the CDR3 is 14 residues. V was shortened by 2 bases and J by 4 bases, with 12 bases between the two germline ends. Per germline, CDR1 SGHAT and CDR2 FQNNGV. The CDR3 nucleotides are TGTGCCAGCAGCTTATCGGGTCCCCCATACGAGCAGTACTTC. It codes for CASSLSGPPYEQYF.

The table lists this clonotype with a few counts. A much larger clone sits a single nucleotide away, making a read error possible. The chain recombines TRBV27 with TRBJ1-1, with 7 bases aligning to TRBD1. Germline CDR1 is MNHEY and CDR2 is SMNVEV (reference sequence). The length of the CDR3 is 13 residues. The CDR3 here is CATPGTANTEAFF. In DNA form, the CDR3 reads TGTGCTACCCCCGGGACAGCGAACACTGAAGCTTTCTTT.

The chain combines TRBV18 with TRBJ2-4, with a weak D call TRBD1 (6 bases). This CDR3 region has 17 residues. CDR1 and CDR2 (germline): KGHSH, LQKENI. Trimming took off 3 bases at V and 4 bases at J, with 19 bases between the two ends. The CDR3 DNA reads TGTGCCAGCTCACCGGTTTGGGACATTACGGGGAAAAACATTCAGTACTTC. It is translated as CASSPVWDITGKNIQYF.

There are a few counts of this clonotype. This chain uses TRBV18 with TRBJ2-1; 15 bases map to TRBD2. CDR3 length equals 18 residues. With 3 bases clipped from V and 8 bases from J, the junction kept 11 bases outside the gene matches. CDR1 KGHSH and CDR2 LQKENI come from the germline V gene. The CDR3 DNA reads TGTGCCAGCTCACCCTCACCGGGACTAGCGGGAGGCGTCGATGAGCAGTTCTTC. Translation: CASSPSPGLAGGVDEQFF. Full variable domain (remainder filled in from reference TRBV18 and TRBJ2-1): NAGVMQNPRHLVRRRGQEARLRCSPMKGHSHVYWYRQLPEEGLKFMVYLQKENIIDESGMPKERFSAEFPKEGPSILRIQQVVRGDSAAYFCASSPSPGLAGGVDEQFFGPGTRLTVL.

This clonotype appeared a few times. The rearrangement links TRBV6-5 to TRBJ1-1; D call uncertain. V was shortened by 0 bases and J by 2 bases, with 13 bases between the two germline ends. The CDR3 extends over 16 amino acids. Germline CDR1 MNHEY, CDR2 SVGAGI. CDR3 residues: CASSYSFSFRNTEAFF. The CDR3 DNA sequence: TGTGCCAGCAGTTACTCGTTTTCATTCCGAAACACTGAAGCTTTCTTT.

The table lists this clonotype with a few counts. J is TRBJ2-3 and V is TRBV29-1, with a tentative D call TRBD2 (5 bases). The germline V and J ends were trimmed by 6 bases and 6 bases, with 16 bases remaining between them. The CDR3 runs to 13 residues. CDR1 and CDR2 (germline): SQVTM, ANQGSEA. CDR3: CSVARGPGDTQYF. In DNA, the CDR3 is TGCAGCGTGGCTAGAGGCCCGGGGGATACGCAGTATTTT.

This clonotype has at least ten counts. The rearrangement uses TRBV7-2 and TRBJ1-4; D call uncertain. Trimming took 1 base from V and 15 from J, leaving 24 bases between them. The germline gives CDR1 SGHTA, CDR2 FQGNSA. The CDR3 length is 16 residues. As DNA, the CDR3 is TGTGCCAGCAGCTTAGGTCCGGCAGGCTGGCGCGGACTCTTGTTTTTT. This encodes CASSLGPAGWRGLLFF.

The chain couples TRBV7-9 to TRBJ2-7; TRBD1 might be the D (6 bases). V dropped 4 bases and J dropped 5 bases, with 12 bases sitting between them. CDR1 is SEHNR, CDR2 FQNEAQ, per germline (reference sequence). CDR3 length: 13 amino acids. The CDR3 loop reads CASSSTGKNEQYF. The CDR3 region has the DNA TGTGCCAGCAGCTCAACAGGGAAGAACGAGCAGTACTTC. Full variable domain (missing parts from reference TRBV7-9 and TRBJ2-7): DTGVSQNPRHKITKRGQNVTFRCDPISEHNRLYWYRQTLGQGPEFLTYFQNEAQLEKSRLLSDRFSAERPKGSFSTLEIQRTEQGDSAMYLCASSSTGKNEQYFGPGTRLTVT.

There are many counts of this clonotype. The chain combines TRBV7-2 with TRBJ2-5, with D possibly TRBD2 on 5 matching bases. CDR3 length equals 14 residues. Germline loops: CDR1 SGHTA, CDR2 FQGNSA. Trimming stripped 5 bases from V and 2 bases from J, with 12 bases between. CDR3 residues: CASSATRGQETQYF. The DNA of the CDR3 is TGTGCCAGCAGCGCCACTCGCGGGCAAGAGACCCAGTACTTC.

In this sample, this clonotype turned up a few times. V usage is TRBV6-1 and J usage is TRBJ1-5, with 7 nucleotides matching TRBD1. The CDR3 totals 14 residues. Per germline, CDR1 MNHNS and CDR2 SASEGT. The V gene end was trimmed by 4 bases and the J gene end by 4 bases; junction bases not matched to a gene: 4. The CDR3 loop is CASSANRGNQPQHF. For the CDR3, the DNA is TGTGCCAGCAGTGCAAACAGGGGTAATCAGCCCCAGCATTTT.

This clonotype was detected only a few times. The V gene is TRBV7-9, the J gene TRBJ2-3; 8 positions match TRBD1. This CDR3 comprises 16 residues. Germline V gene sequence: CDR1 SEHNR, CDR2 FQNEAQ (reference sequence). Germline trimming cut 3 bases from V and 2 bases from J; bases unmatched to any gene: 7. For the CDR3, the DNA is TGTGCCAGCAGCTTTGGGACAGGAGGATACACAGATACGCAGTATTTT. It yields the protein CASSFGTGGYTDTQYF.

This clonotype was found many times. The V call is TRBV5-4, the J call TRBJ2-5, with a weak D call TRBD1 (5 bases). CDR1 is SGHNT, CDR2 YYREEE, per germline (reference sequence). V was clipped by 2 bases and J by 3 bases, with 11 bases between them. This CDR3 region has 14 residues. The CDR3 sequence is CASSFRSREETQYF. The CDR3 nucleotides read TGTGCCAGCAGCTTTCGGAGCAGGGAAGAGACCCAGTACTTC.

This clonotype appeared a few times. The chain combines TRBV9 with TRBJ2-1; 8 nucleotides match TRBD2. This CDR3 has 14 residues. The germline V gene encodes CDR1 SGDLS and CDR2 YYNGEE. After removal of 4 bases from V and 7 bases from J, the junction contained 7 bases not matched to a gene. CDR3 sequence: CASSPQGLVNEQFF. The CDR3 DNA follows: TGTGCCAGCAGCCCACAGGGACTAGTGAATGAGCAGTTCTTC.

The CDR3 reads CASYRDRESDGYTF. The CDR3 nucleotides read TGTGCCAGCTACAGGGACAGGGAGTCTGATGGCTACACCTTC. The chain couples TRBV2 to TRBJ1-2, with 9 bases that match TRBD1. This CDR3 is 14 amino acids long. Germline assignment: CDR1 SNHLY and CDR2 FYNNEI. The J segment lost 6 bases and the V segment lost 8 bases, leaving 10 bases of the junction unmatched.

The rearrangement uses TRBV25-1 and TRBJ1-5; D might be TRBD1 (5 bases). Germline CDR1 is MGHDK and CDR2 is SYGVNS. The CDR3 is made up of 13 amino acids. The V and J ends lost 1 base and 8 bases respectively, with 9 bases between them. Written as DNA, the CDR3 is TGTGCCAGCAGTGAATCCCGAGGGGAGCCCCAGCATTTT. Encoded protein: CASSESRGEPQHF.

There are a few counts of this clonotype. The CDR3 loop is CASSLSSGLGYEQYF. In nucleotides, the CDR3 is TGTGCCAGCAGTTTATCTTCCGGTCTTGGGTACGAGCAGTACTTC. V usage is TRBV27 and J usage is TRBJ2-7; D not certain. This CDR3 is 15 amino acids long. The V gene's germline CDR1 is MNHEY and CDR2 SMNVEV (reference sequence). V gave up 0 bases and J gave up 4 bases, with 13 bases separating them.

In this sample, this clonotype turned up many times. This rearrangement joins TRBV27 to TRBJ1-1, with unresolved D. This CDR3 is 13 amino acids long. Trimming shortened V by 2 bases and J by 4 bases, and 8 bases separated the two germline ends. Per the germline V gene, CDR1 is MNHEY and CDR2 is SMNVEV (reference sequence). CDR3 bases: TGTGCCAGCAGTTTAAGACCATCCACTGAAGCTTTCTTT. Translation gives CASSLRPSTEAFF.

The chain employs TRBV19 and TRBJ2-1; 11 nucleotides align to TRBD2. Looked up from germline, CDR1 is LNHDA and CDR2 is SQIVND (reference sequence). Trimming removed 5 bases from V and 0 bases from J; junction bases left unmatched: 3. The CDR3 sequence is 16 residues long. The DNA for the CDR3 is TGTGCCAGTAGTTCGACTAGCGGGATCTCCTACAATGAGCAGTTCTTC. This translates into CASSSTSGISYNEQFF.

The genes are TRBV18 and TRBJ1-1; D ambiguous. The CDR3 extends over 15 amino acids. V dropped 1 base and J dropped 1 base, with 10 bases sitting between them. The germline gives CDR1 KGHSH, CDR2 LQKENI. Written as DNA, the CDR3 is TGTGCCAGCTCACCACAGGGTTTCACGAACACTGAAGCTTTCTTT. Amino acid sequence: CASSPQGFTNTEAFF. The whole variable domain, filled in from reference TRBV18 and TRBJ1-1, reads NAGVMQNPRHLVRRRGQEARLRCSPMKGHSHVYWYRQLPEEGLKFMVYLQKENIIDESGMPKERFSAEFPKEGPSILRIQQVVRGDSAAYFCASSPQGFTNTEAFFGQGTRLTVV.

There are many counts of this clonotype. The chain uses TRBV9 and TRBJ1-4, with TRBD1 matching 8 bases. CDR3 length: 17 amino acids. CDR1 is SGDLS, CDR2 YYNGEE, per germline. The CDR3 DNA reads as TGTGCAAGCGGACAGGACAGGGACTTTGCAACTAATGAAAAACTGTTTTTT. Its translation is CASGQDRDFATNEKLFF.

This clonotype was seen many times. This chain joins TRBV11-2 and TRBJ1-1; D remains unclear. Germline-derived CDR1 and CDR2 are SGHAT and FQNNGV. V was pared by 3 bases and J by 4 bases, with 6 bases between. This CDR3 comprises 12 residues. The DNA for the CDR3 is TGTGCCAGCAGCTTTACTTCCACTGAAGCTTTCTTT. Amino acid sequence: CASSFTSTEAFF.

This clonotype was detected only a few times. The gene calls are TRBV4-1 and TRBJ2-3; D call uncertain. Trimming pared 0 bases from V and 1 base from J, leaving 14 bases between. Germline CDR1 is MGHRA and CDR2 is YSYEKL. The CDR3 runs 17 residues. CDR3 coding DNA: TGCGCCAGCAGCCAAGATCGAGAAAGCTCGGGCACAGATACGCAGTATTTT. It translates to CASSQDRESSGTDTQYF.

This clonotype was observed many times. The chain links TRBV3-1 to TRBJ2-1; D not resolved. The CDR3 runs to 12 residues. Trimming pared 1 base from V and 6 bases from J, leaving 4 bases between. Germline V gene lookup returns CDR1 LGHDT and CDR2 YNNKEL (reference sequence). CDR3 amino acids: CASSQVSNEQFF. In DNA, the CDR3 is TGTGCCAGCAGCCAAGTTAGCAATGAGCAGTTCTTC.

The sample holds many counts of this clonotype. In DNA form, the CDR3 reads TGTGCCAGCAGCTTACCACCACAGGGTCCGGCTAATGAAAAACTGTTTTTT. Translation: CASSLPPQGPANEKLFF. The genes are TRBV11-2 and TRBJ1-4, with D perhaps matching TRBD1 (6 bases). Deletions cut 2 bases from V and 3 bases from J, with 16 bases between. This CDR3 has 17 amino acids. Per germline, CDR1 SGHAT and CDR2 FQNNGV.

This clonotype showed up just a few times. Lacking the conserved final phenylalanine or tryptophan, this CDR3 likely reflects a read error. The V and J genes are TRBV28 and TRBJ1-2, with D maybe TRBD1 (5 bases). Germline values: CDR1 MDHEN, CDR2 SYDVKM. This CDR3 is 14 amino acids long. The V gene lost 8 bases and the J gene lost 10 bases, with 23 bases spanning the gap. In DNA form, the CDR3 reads TGTGCCAGCCAACCCGGGGGTGGGGTGGGTATCTACACCCTC. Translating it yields CASQPGGGVGIYTL.

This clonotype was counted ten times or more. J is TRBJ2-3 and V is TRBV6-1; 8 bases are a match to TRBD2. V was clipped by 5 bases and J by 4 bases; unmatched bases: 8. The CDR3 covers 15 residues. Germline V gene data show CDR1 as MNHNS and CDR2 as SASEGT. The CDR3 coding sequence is TGTGCCAGCAGTCCCCTCCTCGGGAGGGCAGATACGCAGTATTTT. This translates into CASSPLLGRADTQYF.

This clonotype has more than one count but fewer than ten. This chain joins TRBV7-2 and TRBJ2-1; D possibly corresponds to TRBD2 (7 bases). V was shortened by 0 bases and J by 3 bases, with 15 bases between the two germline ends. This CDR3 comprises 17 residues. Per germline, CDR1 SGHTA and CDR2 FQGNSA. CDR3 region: CASSLAGGRELYNEQFF. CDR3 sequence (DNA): TGTGCCAGCAGCTTAGCGGGGGGGCGGGAGCTCTACAATGAGCAGTTCTTC.

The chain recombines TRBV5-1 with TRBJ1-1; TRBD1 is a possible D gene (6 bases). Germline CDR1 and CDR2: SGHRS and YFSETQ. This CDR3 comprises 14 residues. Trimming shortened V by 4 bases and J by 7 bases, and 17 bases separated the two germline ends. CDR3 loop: CASSGQTGHDEAFF. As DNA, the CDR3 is TGCGCCAGCAGCGGTCAGACAGGACATGATGAAGCTTTCTTT.